This T cell receptor beta chain comes out of a study of OX40 agonist ivuxolimab in advanced cancers. Background on the study: Ivuxolimab is an agonistic anti-OX40 (CD134) antibody, and patients were treated with it.

Study-wide results and limits: There were, on average, more expanded clones in CD8+ T cells than in CD4+.

The CDR3 contains 14 residues. V was pared by 11 bases and J by 2 bases, with 18 bases between. From germline, CDR1 is LGHNA and CDR2 YSLEER. The assay was immunoSEQ multiplex PCR, and TCRdb's table has in-frame clones only and misses some. In the table there are 25,000 to 40,000 clones, about 89% of which are singletons. Of note for this clone: Its antigen remains unknown.

This sequence originates from an adult with an advanced solid tumor such as melanoma, head and neck, liver or kidney cancer. J is TRBJ2-5 and V is TRBV4-3; unclear D gene. The sequencing here drew on CD4+ or CD8+ T cells sorted from blood, taken in a trial of the OX40 agonist ivuxolimab. The DNA for the CDR3 is TGCGCCGGCACCCCAAGATATAAACAAGAGACCCAGTACTTC. Translation: CAGTPRYKQETQYF.